These 27 T cell receptor beta chains share one sample of origin, sequenced in a study of blood T cells in healthy people across ages. A sample-barcoded 5' primer and a J-beta primer mix were used in a second PCR of about 6 to 11 cycles. Using its own MiXCR run on the 5' RACE reads, TCRdb lists one record per CDR3 protein. The table has about 650,000 distinct CDR3 sequences, around 32% seen once. The specimen sequenced was blood. The receptors originated from a woman of 80 years or more in good health.

A few counts support this clonotype. This chain uses TRBV5-1 with TRBJ2-7; no reliable D call. CDR1 is SGHRS and CDR2 is YFSETQ in the germline V gene. V was clipped by 4 bases and J by 7 bases, with 24 bases between them. The CDR3 runs to 16 residues. CDR3 DNA: TGCGCCAGCAGCCTGAACGACCCCTACGAGCACAATGAGCAGTACTTC. Translation: CASSLNDPYEHNEQYF.

The chain employs TRBV20-1 and TRBJ2-1, with 9 bases aligning to TRBD1. Germline lookup yields CDR1 DFQATT and CDR2 SNEGSKA (reference sequence). J was trimmed by 0 bases and V by 6 bases; bases with no gene match: 9. The CDR3 length is 16 residues. CDR3 sequence: CSAGRWTGDSYNEQFF. The CDR3 DNA follows: TGCAGTGCCGGTCGATGGACAGGGGACTCCTACAATGAGCAGTTCTTC.

The chain joins TRBV5-1 to TRBJ2-2; D is perhaps TRBD1 (6 bases). The V and J ends lost 0 bases and 6 bases respectively, with 21 bases between them. Looked up from germline, CDR1 is SGHRS and CDR2 is YFSETQ. This CDR3 comprises 18 residues. CDR3 DNA sequence: TGCGCCAGCAGCTTGGGCCATGGTTCAGGGGCCGGGGCCGGGGAGCTGTTTTTT. Translation: CASSLGHGSGAGAGELFF.

Many counts were recorded for this clonotype. The chain links TRBV7-9 to TRBJ2-6; D gene ambiguous. V lost 2 bases, J lost 3 bases, and 5 bases lay in between. The CDR3 covers 14 residues. From germline, CDR1 is SEHNR and CDR2 FQNEAQ (reference sequence). DNA for the CDR3: TGTGCCAGCAGCTTACCTGGTGGGGCCAACGTCCTGACTTTC. It yields the protein CASSLPGGANVLTF.

V is TRBV7-9 and J is TRBJ2-5; D remains unclear. The CDR3 loop spans 14 amino acids. Trimming pared 3 bases from V and 5 bases from J, leaving 13 bases between. CDR1 and CDR2 (germline): SEHNR, FQNEAQ (reference sequence). The CDR3 region has the DNA TGTGCCAGCAGCTTGGATTCCACGCGGGAGACCCAGTACTTC. Its protein is CASSLDSTRETQYF.

This clonotype has more than one count but fewer than ten. The rearrangement links TRBV25-1 to TRBJ1-2; D is perhaps TRBD1 (5 bases). The germline gives CDR1 MGHDK, CDR2 SYGVNS. This CDR3 has 14 amino acids. V lost 3 bases and J 4 bases, leaving 12 bases between the germline ends. The CDR3 coding sequence is TGTGCCAGCAGTGACGGGACGTCACCCTATGGCTACACCTTC. Amino acid sequence: CASSDGTSPYGYTF.

The table lists this clonotype with many counts. V and J are TRBV12-3 or TRBV12-4 and TRBJ2-3; D assignment may be TRBD1 or TRBD2 (6 bases each). Trimming took 4 bases from V and 6 from J, leaving 14 bases between them. CDR3 length: 14 residues. The CDR3 here is CASSSGWGADTQYF. The CDR3, as DNA: TGTGCCAGCAGTTCGGGCTGGGGGGCGGATACGCAGTATTTT.

Concerning this clonotype itself: This may arise from a read error, as a much more abundant clone is one base away. CDR3 sequence: CVSSYSGGSGANVLTF. In DNA form, the CDR3 reads TGTGTCAGCAGTTACTCGGGGGGCTCTGGGGCCAACGTCCTGACTTTC. The chain recombines TRBV6-6 with TRBJ2-6; 7 bases fit TRBD2. The CDR3 contains 16 residues. Germline lookup yields CDR1 MNHNY and CDR2 SVGAGI (reference sequence).

The chain recombines TRBV7-3 with TRBJ2-5, with no clear D. Germline-derived CDR1 and CDR2 are SGHTA and FQGTGA. The CDR3 runs 13 residues. The germline V and J ends were trimmed by 2 bases and 5 bases, with 9 bases remaining between them. CDR3 in DNA: TGTGCCAGCAGCTTAGAGGTCCGGGAGACCCAGTACTTC. This sequence encodes CASSLEVRETQYF.

Regarding this clonotype: A read error may explain this, as a much larger clone is one base away. The gene calls are TRBV30 and TRBJ2-1; TRBD2 agrees at 10 bases. This CDR3 has 16 residues. Germline loops: CDR1 GTSNPN, CDR2 SVGIG (reference sequence). V was clipped by 4 bases and J by 6 bases; unmatched bases: 12. The CDR3 region is CAWTRPSGGACNEQFF. The CDR3 nucleotides are TGTGCCTGGACACGGCCAAGCGGGGGGGCCTGCAATGAGCAGTTCTTC.

This clonotype was counted ten times or more. The chain has TRBV21-1 and TRBJ2-1. TRBV21-1 is an annotated pseudogene. The CDR3 sequence is 12 residues long. DNA of the CDR3: TGTGCCAGCAGCTTTCGGGACAATGAGCAGTTCTTC. Protein product: CASSFRDNEQFF.

Only a few counts were recorded for this clonotype. The V gene is TRBV5-1, the J gene TRBJ2-2; 9 bases fit TRBD1. The germline V gene encodes CDR1 SGHRS and CDR2 YFSETQ. With 2 bases clipped from V and 4 bases from J, the junction kept 6 bases outside the gene matches. The CDR3 is 16 residues long. Written as DNA, the CDR3 is TGCGCCAGCAGCTTCAACCGACAGGGGGTCACCGGGGAGCTGTTTTTT. It specifies CASSFNRQGVTGELFF.

In its sample, this clonotype was seen once. The chain has TRBV11-3 and TRBJ2-5; weak D call: TRBD1 (6 bases). The CDR3 has 15 residues. The V gene lost 1 base and the J gene lost 11 bases, with 20 bases spanning the gap. Germline V gene lookup returns CDR1 SGHNT and CDR2 YENEEA. The CDR3 spells CASSLGLGAVDEQYF. CDR3 nucleotides: TGTGCCAGCAGCTTAGGCCTGGGGGCGGTTGATGAGCAGTACTTC.

This clonotype was recorded at least ten times. DNA for the CDR3: TGTGCCATCAGTGAGAGCCCTGGGGGACCAGATACGCAGTATTTT. Translated, it gives CAISESPGGPDTQYF. The rearrangement links TRBV10-3 to TRBJ2-3; D might be TRBD1 or TRBD2, each matching 5 bases. CDR3 length: 15 residues. CDR1 and CDR2 from the germline V gene are ENHRY and SYGVKD. Trimming stripped 2 bases from V and 4 bases from J, with 13 bases between.

This clonotype was seen many times. The V call is TRBV6-1, the J call TRBJ2-7; D gene unclear. Trimming pared 1 base from V and 11 bases from J, leaving 18 bases between. Germline CDR1 MNHNS, CDR2 SASEGT. The CDR3 is made up of 14 amino acids. The CDR3 region is CASSEDEGPSRKYF. Here the CDR3 DNA reads TGTGCCAGCAGTGAAGACGAAGGGCCCTCCCGTAAGTACTTC.

For this clonotype: With a much larger clone just one base away, this may be a read error. The J gene is TRBJ2-5, the V gene TRBV9; the D gene is possibly TRBD1 (5 bases). Germline CDR1 reads SGDLS; CDR2 reads YYNGEE. The CDR3 extends over 15 amino acids. The CDR3 loop is CASNVGVTTQETQYF. CDR3 DNA sequence: TGTGCCAGCAACGTAGGGGTCACAACCCAAGAGACCCAGTACTTC.

This clonotype was seen at least ten times. The V call is TRBV4-3, the J call TRBJ1-2; 7 bases align to TRBD1. This CDR3 contains 16 residues. Germline CDR1 reads LGHNA; CDR2 reads YSLEER. With 1 base clipped from V and 4 bases from J, the junction kept 9 bases outside the gene matches. CDR3 coding DNA: TGCGCCAGCAGCCAAGCGCTACAGGGGAAAAGCTATGGCTACACCTTC. Amino acid sequence: CASSQALQGKSYGYTF.

This clonotype occurred a few times. The chain carries TRBV5-4 and TRBJ2-5; weak D call: TRBD1 (5 bases). There are 13 residues in the CDR3. Looked up from germline, CDR1 is SGHNT and CDR2 is YYREEE (reference sequence). V lost 2 bases and J lost 4, with 9 bases in between. As DNA, the CDR3 is TGTGCCAGCAGCTTACCAGGGTTAGAGACCCAGTACTTC. The encoded protein is CASSLPGLETQYF. The variable domain in full, completed from reference TRBV5-4 and TRBJ2-5, reads ETGVTQSPTHLIKTRGQQVTLRCSSQSGHNTVSWYQQALGQGPQFIFQYYREEENGRGNFPPRFSGLQFPNYSSELNVNALELDDSALYLCASSLPGLETQYFGPGTRLLVL.

Ten or more counts support this clonotype. This chain uses TRBV9 with TRBJ1-2; 9 bases line up with TRBD1. The CDR3 has 16 residues. CDR1 is SGDLS, CDR2 YYNGEE, per germline. J lost 7 bases, V lost 2 bases, and 12 bases had no gene match. In DNA form, the CDR3 reads TGTGCCAGCAGCGTCACCTCGGGACAGGGTTCCGGTGGCTACACCTTC. Translation gives CASSVTSGQGSGGYTF.

This clonotype has a count of ten or more. The V gene is TRBV30, the J gene TRBJ1-6; D is unresolved. V was pared by 2 bases and J by 9 bases, with 8 bases between. Germline V lookup: CDR1 GTSNPN, CDR2 SVGIG (reference sequence). The CDR3 spans 12 residues. The CDR3 sequence is CAWSRAASPLHF. The CDR3 nucleotides are TGTGCCTGGAGTCGGGCTGCTTCACCCCTCCACTTT.

The V call is TRBV5-4, the J call TRBJ2-3; maybe TRBD2 (7 bases). Trimming took 6 bases from V and 3 from J, leaving 20 bases between them. CDR1 SGHNT and CDR2 YYREEE come from the germline V gene (reference sequence). This CDR3 has 16 residues. The CDR3 DNA follows: TGTGCCAGCAACCGGGACAACCGCGGGAGAACAGATACGCAGTATTTT. This gives the protein CASNRDNRGRTDTQYF.

This clonotype has ten or more counts. The CDR3 DNA sequence: TGTGCCAGCAGCTTGGCCACTAGCGGGGGTTCAGATACGCAGTATTTT. It specifies CASSLATSGGSDTQYF. V and J are TRBV5-8 and TRBJ2-3; 11 nucleotides align to TRBD2. V gave up 0 bases and J gave up 4 bases; unmatched junction bases: 4. In germline, CDR1 is SGHTS, CDR2 YDEGEE. This CDR3 contains 16 residues.

Ten or more counts support this clonotype. CDR3 region: CASSYSSRAQGEQYF. CDR3 in DNA: TGTGCCAGCAGTTACTCTAGCAGAGCACAGGGGGAGCAGTACTTC. J is TRBJ2-7 and V is TRBV6-6; 7 bases match TRBD1. V lost 0 bases and J lost 7; bases outside the gene matches: 9. CDR3 length: 15 residues. CDR1 MNHNY and CDR2 SVGAGI come from the germline V gene (reference sequence).

This clonotype was observed a few times. This could be a read error, since a much larger clone is one nucleotide away. The chain links TRBV27 to TRBJ2-1, with 11 bases lining up with TRBD1. Germline trimming cut 5 bases from V and 10 bases from J; bases unmatched to any gene: 19. The CDR3 loop spans 18 amino acids. CDR1 is MNHEY and CDR2 is SMNVEV in the germline V gene (reference sequence). Written as DNA, the CDR3 is TGTGCCAGCAGTCTTGAGATGGGGACAGGGGGGAACTCCTACGAGCAGTTCTTC. This gives the protein CASSLEMGTGGNSYEQFF.

This clonotype has at least ten counts. V gene TRBV10-3 combines with J gene TRBJ2-5; TRBD1 might be the D (6 bases). The CDR3 extends over 13 amino acids. Per germline, CDR1 ENHRY and CDR2 SYGVKD. The V end was cut by 3 bases, the J end by 1 base, with 6 bases between. CDR3 protein: CAISEGGQETQYF. The CDR3 DNA sequence: TGTGCCATCAGTGAAGGGGGCCAAGAGACCCAGTACTTC.

Points on this clonotype: This clone may be a read error of a much larger clone one base away. V usage is TRBV20-1 and J usage is TRBJ2-1; D might be TRBD1 (6 bases). The CDR3 loop spans 14 amino acids. CDR1 and CDR2 from the germline V gene are DFQATT and SNEGSKA (reference sequence). The CDR3 DNA reads TGCAGTGCTAGAATACAGGGCACCTACAATGAGCAGGTCTTC. Protein: CSARIQGTYNEQVF.

This CDR3 is CASRTNLRGYGYTF. For the CDR3, the DNA is TGTGCCTCAAGGACAAACCTTAGAGGGTATGGCTACACCTTC. The chain recombines TRBV30 with TRBJ1-2; perhaps TRBD1 as D (5 bases). Germline assignment: CDR1 GTSNPN and CDR2 SVGIG (reference sequence). With 7 bases removed from V and 5 bases from J, the gap between germline ends came to 20 bases. The CDR3 loop spans 14 amino acids. The full variable domain, with the rest looked up from reference TRBV30 and TRBJ1-2, is SQTIHQWPATLVQPVGSPLSLECTVEGTSNPNLYWYRQAAGRGLQLLFYSVGIGQISSEVPQNLSASRPQDRQFILSSKKLLLSDSGFYLCASRTNLRGYGYTFGSGTRLTVV.